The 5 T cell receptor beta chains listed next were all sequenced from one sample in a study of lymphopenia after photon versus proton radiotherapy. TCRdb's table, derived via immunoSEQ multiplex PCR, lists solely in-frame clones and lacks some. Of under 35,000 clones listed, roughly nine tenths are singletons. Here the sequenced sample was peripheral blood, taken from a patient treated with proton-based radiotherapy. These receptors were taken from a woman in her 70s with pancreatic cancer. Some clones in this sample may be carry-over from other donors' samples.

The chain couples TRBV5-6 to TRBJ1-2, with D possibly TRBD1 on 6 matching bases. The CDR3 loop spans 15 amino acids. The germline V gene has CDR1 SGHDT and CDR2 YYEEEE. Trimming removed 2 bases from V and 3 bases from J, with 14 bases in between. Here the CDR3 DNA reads TGTGCCAGCAGCTTTTACAGTCGACAGGACTATGGCTACACCTTC. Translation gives CASSFYSRQDYGYTF.

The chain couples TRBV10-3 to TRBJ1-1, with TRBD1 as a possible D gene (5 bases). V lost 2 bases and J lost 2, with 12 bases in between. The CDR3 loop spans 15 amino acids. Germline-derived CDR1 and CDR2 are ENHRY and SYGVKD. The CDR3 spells CAISERGLTNTEAFF. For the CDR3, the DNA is TGTGCCATCAGTGAGAGGGGACTAACAAACACTGAAGCTTTCTTT.

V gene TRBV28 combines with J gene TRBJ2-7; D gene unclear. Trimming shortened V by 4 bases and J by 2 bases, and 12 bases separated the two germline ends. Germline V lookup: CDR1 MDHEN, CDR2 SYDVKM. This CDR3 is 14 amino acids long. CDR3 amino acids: CASSSSDGTYEQYF. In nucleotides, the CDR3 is TGTGCCAGCAGTTCATCAGACGGAACCTACGAGCAGTACTTC.

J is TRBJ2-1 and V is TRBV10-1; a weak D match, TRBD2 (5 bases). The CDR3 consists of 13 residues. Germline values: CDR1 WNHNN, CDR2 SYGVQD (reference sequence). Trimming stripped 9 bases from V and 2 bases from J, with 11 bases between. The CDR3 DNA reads TGCGCCAGTTCACCCGGGGCCTACAATGAGCAGTTCTTC. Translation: CASSPGAYNEQFF.

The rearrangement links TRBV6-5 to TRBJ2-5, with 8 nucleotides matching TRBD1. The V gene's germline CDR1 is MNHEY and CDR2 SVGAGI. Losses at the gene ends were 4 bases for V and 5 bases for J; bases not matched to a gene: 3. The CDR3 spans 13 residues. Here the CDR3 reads CASSSGGGETQYF. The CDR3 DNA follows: TGTGCCAGCAGTTCAGGGGGCGGGGAGACCCAGTACTTC.